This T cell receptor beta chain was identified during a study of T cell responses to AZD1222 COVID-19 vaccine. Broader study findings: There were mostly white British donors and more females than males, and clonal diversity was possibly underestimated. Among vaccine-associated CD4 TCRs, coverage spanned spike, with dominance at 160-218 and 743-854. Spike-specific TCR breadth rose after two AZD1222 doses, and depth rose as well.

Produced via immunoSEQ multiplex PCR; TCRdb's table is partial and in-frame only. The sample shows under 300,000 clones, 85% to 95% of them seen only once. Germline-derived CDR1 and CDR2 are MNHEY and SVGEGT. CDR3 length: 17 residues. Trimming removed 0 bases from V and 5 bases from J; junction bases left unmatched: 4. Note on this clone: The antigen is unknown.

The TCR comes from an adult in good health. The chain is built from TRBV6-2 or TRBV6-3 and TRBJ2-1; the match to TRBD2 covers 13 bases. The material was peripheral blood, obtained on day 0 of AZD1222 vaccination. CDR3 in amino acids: CASSYSIGLAGDNEQFF. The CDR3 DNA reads TGTGCCAGCAGTTACTCGATAGGACTAGCGGGGGACAATGAGCAGTTCTTC.